Following are 7 T cell receptor beta chains from one sample sequenced in a study of T cells in Graves' hyperthyroidism and ophthalmopathy. RNA transcripts gave rise to amplified TCR beta CDR3 regions. First-round RT-PCR of the TCR CDR3 relied on the HTBI primer set. TCRdb re-called the multiplex PCR reads through MiXCR, storing one row per CDR3 protein. The sample yields 350,000 or so distinct CDR3 sequences, roughly 15% seen once. Sequencing used blood. The receptors here all came from a woman in her thirties with Graves' hyperthyroidism that later progressed to Graves' ophthalmopathy.

In this sample, this clonotype turned up many times. At one boundary the junction diverges from the germline segment, which might be a read error. The chain carries TRBV2 and TRBJ2-3; D unclear. The CDR3 is 13 residues long. Looked up from germline, CDR1 is SNHLY and CDR2 is FYNNEI. As DNA, the CDR3 is TGTGCCAGCACCCGACCTACCACAGATGCGCAGTATTTT. Its translation: CASTRPTTDAQYF.

A note on this clonotype: The junction departs from the called germline gene at one end, perhaps through a read error. The rearrangement uses TRBV27 and TRBJ1-5, with TRBD1 matching 8 bases. The CDR3 runs 15 residues. Germline assignment: CDR1 MNHEY and CDR2 SMNVEV (reference sequence). CDR3 coding DNA: TGTGCCCGCAGTTTTCAGGGGGCTAGCAATCAGCCCCAGCATTTC. Its protein product is CARSFQGASNQPQHF.

As to this clonotype: A much larger clone lies one base from this, so it may be a read error. The CDR3 loop is CASTSNQETQYF. The CDR3 nucleotides are TGTGCCAGCACCTCGAATCAAGAGACCCAGTACTTC. The J gene is TRBJ2-5, the V gene TRBV11-2; D unresolved. Looked up from germline, CDR1 is SGHAT and CDR2 is FQNNGV. Trimming left V 7 bases short and J 2 bases short, with 8 bases between. This CDR3 is built from 12 residues.

In its sample, this clonotype was seen many times. The rearrangement links TRBV28 to TRBJ1-5; unclear D gene. The CDR3 length is 16 residues. V lost 5 bases and J lost 7, with 21 bases in between. Germline values: CDR1 MDHEN, CDR2 SYDVKM. The CDR3 loop is CASSLLTSETRQPQHF. CDR3 nucleotide sequence: TGTGCCAGCAGTCTACTCACGTCCGAAACAAGGCAGCCCCAGCATTTT.

This clonotype came up a few times. J is TRBJ2-5 and V is TRBV4-1, with 12 bases matching TRBD2. The CDR3 runs to 18 residues. V gave up 1 base and J gave up 2 bases; unmatched junction bases: 8. The V gene's germline CDR1 is MGHRA and CDR2 YSYEKL. The CDR3: CASSQGFLAGGLQETQYF. CDR3 DNA: TGCGCCAGCAGCCAAGGTTTTCTAGCGGGGGGGCTTCAAGAGACCCAGTACTTC.

CDR3 bases: TGTGCCAGCAGCCCCTCCCTTTTAGCGAGGGGTGGCACTGAAGCTTTCTTT. It translates to CASSPSLLARGGTEAFF. The V call is TRBV12-3 or TRBV12-4, the J call TRBJ1-1, with a possible D match to TRBD1 (5 bases). The CDR3 totals 17 residues. Trimming stripped 6 bases from V and 4 bases from J, with 24 bases between.

This clonotype was found a few times. The chain joins TRBV29-1 to TRBJ2-2; no clear D gene. The germline V and J ends were trimmed by 4 bases and 5 bases, with 8 bases remaining between them. Germline V gene lookup returns CDR1 SQVTM and CDR2 ANQGSEA. This CDR3 has 12 residues. CDR3 protein: CSVVTSTGELFF. In nucleotides, the CDR3 is TGCAGCGTTGTTACCAGTACCGGGGAGCTGTTTTTT.